A single sample gave rise to the 8 T cell receptor beta chains below, sequenced in a study of HIV-infected patients and healthy controls. No cell fractionation was done, so the repertoire covers all unsorted peripheral blood T cells. Around 0.5 ug RNA was reverse transcribed with alpha and beta constant-region primers. Each of the alpha and beta chains got its own library through chain-specific third strand synthesis with indices. TCRdb recomputed calls from the 5' RACE reads with MiXCR, one row per CDR3 protein. The sample includes about 5,500 distinct CDR3 sequences, 7% to 10% of them seen just once. The input for sequencing was blood, taken before antiretroviral therapy. The receptors come from an adult with HIV infection.

This clonotype qualifies as medium-sized. The V and J genes are TRBV7-2 and TRBJ2-1; D is possibly TRBD1 or TRBD2 (7 bases each). The ends were cut back, 1 base at V and 6 bases at J, with 16 bases in the middle. CDR3 length: 16 residues. CDR1 is SGHTA, CDR2 FQGNSA, per germline. The CDR3 nucleotides are TGTGCCAGCAGCTTAGAGGGAGGGGGCCATCCCAATGAGCAGTTCTTC. Protein product: CASSLEGGGHPNEQFF.

This clonotype was counted ten times or more. The CDR3 DNA follows: TGTGCCAGCAGAGGACTGAAGAGTGGGTACCACATGTACTTC. Translating it yields CASRGLKSGYHMYF. This chain joins TRBV7-8 and TRBJ2-5, with D tentatively TRBD2 (5 bases). This CDR3 comprises 14 residues. From germline, CDR1 is SGHVS and CDR2 FQNEAQ. V dropped 6 bases and J dropped 13 bases, with 24 bases sitting between them.

Within the sample, this clonotype is medium-sized. The rearrangement joins TRBV29-1 to TRBJ1-2, with TRBD1 matching over 8 bases. CDR1 and CDR2 (germline): SQVTM, ANQGSEA. The CDR3 loop spans 17 amino acids. Losses at the gene ends were 3 bases for V and 4 bases for J; bases not matched to a gene: 16. CDR3 region: CSVDTVAGGESSYGYTF. The CDR3 coding sequence is TGCAGCGTTGATACAGTGGCAGGGGGCGAGAGTAGCTATGGCTACACCTTC. Full variable domain (remainder filled in from reference TRBV29-1 and TRBJ1-2): SAVISQKPSRDICQRGTSLTIQCQVDSQVTMMFWYRQQPGQSLTLIATANQGSEATYESGFVIDKFPISRPNLTFSTLTVSNMSPEDSSIYLCSVDTVAGGESSYGYTFGSGTRLTVV.

In its sample, this clonotype ranks as medium-sized. The J gene is TRBJ1-5, the V gene TRBV2; D gene unclear. Germline V gene sequence: CDR1 SNHLY, CDR2 FYNNEI. This CDR3 is 12 amino acids long. Trimming pared 6 bases from V and 3 bases from J, leaving 6 bases between. This CDR3 is CASRDPNQPQHF. For the CDR3, the DNA is TGTGCCAGCAGGGATCCCAATCAGCCCCAGCATTTT.

In this sample, this clonotype is medium-sized. CDR3 sequence (DNA): TGCAGTGCTATAGGACTAGCGGATTACGAGCAGTACGTC. This translates into CSAIGLADYEQYV. The V gene is TRBV20-1, the J gene TRBJ2-7, with 10 bases matching TRBD2. The germline gives CDR1 DFQATT, CDR2 SNEGSKA (reference sequence). This CDR3 spans 13 amino acids. The junction had 4 bases not matched to a gene; V was cut back by 4 bases and J by 4 bases.

This sequence joins TRBV6-5 and TRBJ2-1; 7 bases are shared with TRBD1. Germline trimming cut 1 base from V and 7 bases from J; bases unmatched to any gene: 4. CDR1 and CDR2 from the germline V gene are MNHEY and SVGAGI. This CDR3 has 14 amino acids. The CDR3 coding sequence is TGTGCCAGCAGTTACTTGACAGGGTGGAATGAGCAGTTCTTC. Its translation is CASSYLTGWNEQFF.

By its share, this clonotype is medium-sized. The DNA for the CDR3 is TGTGCCAGCAGGCAAGAGGACAGAATTCTAGCCAAAAACATTCAGTACTTC. As protein: CASRQEDRILAKNIQYF. V usage is TRBV2 and J usage is TRBJ2-4; the D gene is possibly TRBD1 (6 bases). Germline V gene lookup returns CDR1 SNHLY and CDR2 FYNNEI. The CDR3 contains 17 residues. Trimming took off 6 bases at V and 0 bases at J, with 18 bases between the two ends.

This clonotype has only a few counts. CDR3 amino acids: CASRDGVSTDTQYF. The CDR3 bases are TGCGCCAGCAGGGACGGTGTAAGCACAGATACGCAGTATTTT. This chain links TRBV10-2 with TRBJ2-3, with unresolved D. There are 14 residues in the CDR3. CDR1 is WSHSY, CDR2 SAAADI, per germline. V was trimmed by 6 bases and J by 0 bases, leaving 10 bases between them.